This paragraph reports one T cell receptor (beta chain). Antigen specificity is unknown. The sample is drawn from a study of radiotherapy plus CTLA-4 blockade in lung cancer. General observations from the study: Early blood T cell clone dynamics reportedly forecast response best, with interferon-beta. Subsequent to radiotherapy plus ipilimumab, tumor-derived TCR clones underwent expansion in blood.

Using immunoSEQ multiplex PCR, the repertoire was profiled, and TCRdb retains in-frame clones only, with some absent. This sample has about 51,000 clones, with 70% to 80% found just once. Enrolled patients, whose metastatic non-small-cell lung cancer was chemo-refractory, received focal radiation plus CTLA-4 blockade with ipilimumab. The CDR3 is 17 residues long. V shed 2 bases, J shed 14 bases, and the junction held 21 bases outside the gene matches. From germline, CDR1 is SGHNT and CDR2 YENEEA. This specimen consisted of peripheral blood, obtained from a patient treated with radiotherapy plus ipilimumab. This sequence was found in a human donor with non-small cell lung cancer who had a complete response to radiotherapy plus ipilimumab. J is TRBJ2-1 and V is TRBV11-3; 7 bases match TRBD2. Here the CDR3 reads CASSLSIGPSGGRFEFF. CDR3 sequence (DNA): TGTGCCAGCAGCTTATCGATAGGCCCCTCGGGCGGGAGATTTGAGTTCTTC.